One and the same sample provided the 15 T cell receptor beta chains below, sequenced in a study of T cell clonotyping in hematopoietic cell transplantation. Assay: immunoSEQ multiplex PCR; the TCRdb copy retains only in-frame clones and omits some. This sample has 27,000 or so clones; 90% to 96% occur once, and the top ten carry about 1.3%. The sequencing sample was made of peripheral blood mononuclear cells. Every receptor here comes from a man aged 45-65 years in good health. Some clones in this sample may be carry-over from other donors' samples.

CDR3: CASSSRSGSDRGTEAFF. The CDR3 DNA reads as TGTGCCAGCAGCTCACGATCAGGCTCTGACAGGGGCACTGAAGCTTTCTTT. The chain employs TRBV7-9 and TRBJ1-1; 8 bases line up with TRBD1. V lost 4 bases, J lost 4 bases, and 14 bases stayed unmatched. The CDR3 is made up of 17 amino acids. The germline V gene encodes CDR1 SEHNR and CDR2 FQNEAQ (reference sequence).

The chain has TRBV6-5 and TRBJ1-2; a weak D match, TRBD1 (6 bases). V lost 0 bases to trimming and J lost 7 bases, with 18 bases between them. The length of the CDR3 is 16 residues. Germline CDR1 MNHEY, CDR2 SVGAGI. CDR3 DNA: TGTGCCAGCAGTTACTCGGATTACAGGGTAAAAGGTGGCTACACCTTC. This gives the protein CASSYSDYRVKGGYTF.

This chain connects TRBV6-5 to TRBJ1-2; TRBD1 agrees at 10 bases. Germline values: CDR1 MNHEY, CDR2 SVGAGI. V lost 5 bases, J lost 6 bases, and 3 bases stayed unmatched. CDR3 length: 13 residues. The CDR3, as DNA: TGTGCCAGCAGTCGGACAGGGGGGGATGGCTACACCTTC. Its protein product is CASSRTGGDGYTF.

CDR3: CSVASRDSSNYGYTF. The CDR3 region has the DNA TGCAGCGTTGCTAGCCGGGACAGCTCTAACTATGGCTACACCTTC. The chain employs TRBV29-1 and TRBJ1-2; the match to TRBD1 covers 7 bases. The germline V gene encodes CDR1 SQVTM and CDR2 ANQGSEA. J gave up 0 bases and V 4 bases, and 8 bases lay outside the gene matches. The CDR3 loop spans 15 amino acids.

The chain combines TRBV2 with TRBJ1-6; D may be TRBD1 (5 bases). The CDR3 has 13 amino acids. CDR1 and CDR2 (germline): SNHLY, FYNNEI. The V end was cut by 4 bases, the J end by 7 bases, with 8 bases between. Here the CDR3 reads CASSGQQNSPLHF. The DNA of the CDR3 is TGTGCCAGCAGTGGACAGCAAAATTCACCCCTCCACTTT.

This rearrangement joins TRBV9 to TRBJ2-3; D may be TRBD1 (6 bases). The V and J ends lost 6 bases and 9 bases respectively, with 20 bases between them. The CDR3 is 14 residues long. The V gene's germline CDR1 is SGDLS and CDR2 YYNGEE. The CDR3 region is CASTPMGATPTQYF. CDR3 nucleotides: TGTGCCAGCACCCCCATGGGGGCGACACCCACGCAGTATTTT.

The rearrangement joins TRBV30 to TRBJ1-1; D remains unclear. CDR3 length equals 12 residues. V was pared by 3 bases and J by 8 bases, with 13 bases between. Germline-derived CDR1 and CDR2 are GTSNPN and SVGIG (reference sequence). The CDR3 loop is CAWSILRAEAFF. In nucleotides, the CDR3 is TGTGCCTGGAGCATACTAAGGGCGGAAGCTTTCTTT.

The V and J genes are TRBV7-6 and TRBJ2-5; D remains ambiguous. Germline loops: CDR1 SGHVS, CDR2 FNYEAQ. The V gene lost 6 bases and the J gene lost 1 base, with 3 bases spanning the gap. The CDR3 consists of 11 residues. The CDR3 nucleotides are TGTGCCAGCAGTTCCCAAGAGACCCAGTACTTC. Protein: CASSSQETQYF.

This clone was recorded only once. This rearrangement joins TRBV7-6 to TRBJ1-6, with TRBD1 matching over 10 bases. Germline CDR1 and CDR2: SGHVS and FNYEAQ. J lost 7 bases, V lost 1 base, and 7 bases had no gene match. The CDR3 has 17 amino acids. This CDR3 is CASSLEHTGQGNSPLHF. The CDR3 DNA sequence: TGTGCCAGCAGCTTAGAGCACACGGGACAGGGGAATTCACCCCTCCACTTT.

The V gene is TRBV30, the J gene TRBJ1-6; D is perhaps TRBD1 (6 bases). The ends were cut back, 1 base at V and 2 bases at J, with 12 bases in the middle. Germline CDR1 reads GTSNPN; CDR2 reads SVGIG (reference sequence). The CDR3 covers 16 residues. Here the CDR3 DNA reads TGTGCCTGGAGTGCCCGCGGGGGCACCTATAATTCACCCCTCCACTTT. This sequence encodes CAWSARGGTYNSPLHF.

The CDR3 spells CAWSGTNQPQHF. The CDR3 nucleotides read TGTGCCTGGAGTGGAACTAATCAGCCCCAGCATTTT. The chain links TRBV30 to TRBJ1-5; D gene ambiguous. The CDR3 loop spans 12 amino acids. V lost 1 base and J lost 4, with 5 bases in between. Germline V lookup: CDR1 GTSNPN, CDR2 SVGIG (reference sequence). The variable domain in full, with the rest retrieved from reference TRBV30 and TRBJ1-5, is SQTIHQWPATLVQPVGSPLSLECTVEGTSNPNLYWYRQAAGRGLQLLFYSVGIGQISSEVPQNLSASRPQDRQFILSSKKLLLSDSGFYLCAWSGTNQPQHFGDGTRLSIL.

The gene calls are TRBV9 and TRBJ2-5; D assignment may be TRBD1 or TRBD2 (5 bases each). Deletions cut 6 bases from V and 1 base from J, with 13 bases between. The CDR3 has 14 amino acids. In germline, CDR1 is SGDLS, CDR2 YYNGEE. The CDR3 coding sequence is TGTGCCAGCATGAGGGGTATCCTCCAAGAGACCCAGTACTTC. Amino acid sequence: CASMRGILQETQYF.

The chain is built from TRBV2 and TRBJ2-6, with D perhaps matching TRBD2 (6 bases). V lost 4 bases and J 13 bases, leaving 11 bases between the germline ends. CDR1 and CDR2 (germline): SNHLY, FYNNEI. The CDR3 covers 12 residues. The CDR3 loop reads CASSGDSDVLTF. Here the CDR3 DNA reads TGTGCCAGCAGTGGGGACTCCGATGTCCTGACTTTC.

CDR3 in amino acids: CASSVELQGDSGELFF. The CDR3 nucleotides are TGTGCCAGCAGCGTAGAACTGCAGGGTGATTCCGGGGAGCTGTTTTTT. The V and J genes are TRBV9 and TRBJ2-2; D is possibly TRBD1 (5 bases). The CDR3 is 16 residues long. Between the trimmed V and J ends, which lost 0 bases and 6 bases, there was a span of 15 bases. The germline gives CDR1 SGDLS, CDR2 YYNGEE.

The chain joins TRBV18 to TRBJ2-3; the D call may be TRBD1 or TRBD2 (6 bases each). This CDR3 is built from 16 residues. The V end was cut by 0 bases, the J end by 8 bases, with 18 bases between. Germline-derived CDR1 and CDR2 are KGHSH and LQKENI. The CDR3: CASSPPSQGGRGTQYF. DNA of the CDR3: TGTGCCAGCTCACCACCGTCACAGGGAGGTAGAGGTACGCAGTATTTT.